Listed here are 23 T cell receptor beta chains from one sample, sequenced in a study of tumor and adjacent non-tumor tissue in lung cancer. Three rounds of nested PCR, following a modified ARM-PCR protocol, produced the TCRbeta library. TCRdb reprocessed the multiplex PCR reads with MiXCR, giving one entry per CDR3 protein. The sample consists of roughly 90,000 distinct CDR3 sequences, about 77% of them appearing once. This sample's RNA came from whole unsorted tissue. This non-tumor lung sample came from over 3 cm beyond the tumor edge. The specimen was distant non-tumor lung tissue. Receptors originate from a woman in her forties or fifties with non-small cell lung cancer.

The chain is built from TRBV4-1 and TRBJ2-7; 15 positions agree with TRBD2. The CDR3 length is 18 residues. Trimming at V came to 0 bases and at J to 8 bases, leaving 11 bases not matched to a gene. In germline, CDR1 is MGHRA, CDR2 YSYEKL. The CDR3, as DNA: TGCGCCAGCAGCCAAGATCTGTTGGGACTAGCGGGAGGCTCCAAGCAGTACTTC. Encoded protein: CASSQDLLGLAGGSKQYF.

For this clonotype: Germline is not matched at one junction end, which may reflect a read error. The V and J genes are TRBV6-1 and TRBJ1-4; 9 nucleotides match TRBD1. The CDR3 length is 15 residues. Germline CDR1 is MNHNS and CDR2 is SASEGT. CDR3 DNA sequence: TGTGCCAGCAGTGAAGCGTGGACAGGGGACGAAAAACCGTTATTT. Amino acid sequence: CASSEAWTGDEKPLF.

To note about this clonotype: Relative to the germline gene, one junction end is altered; a read error may explain this. The V call is TRBV20-1, the J call TRBJ2-5; perhaps D is TRBD1 or TRBD2 (5 bases each). Germline CDR1 DFQATT, CDR2 SNEGSKA (reference sequence). CDR3 length: 12 amino acids. The CDR3 DNA reads as TGCAGTGCCGTTTGGCTCAGAGGGACCCTGTACTTC. Its protein is CSAVWLRGTLYF.

Only one count was recorded for this clonotype. The junction departs from germline at one end; a sequencing error may be responsible. J is TRBJ1-1 and V is TRBV13; D is uncertain. The germline V gene encodes CDR1 PRHDT and CDR2 FYEKMQ (reference sequence). This CDR3 is built from 14 residues. CDR3 residues: CASSGLWMNTEVFF. The CDR3 DNA follows: TGTGCCAGCAGCGGCCTATGGATGAACACTGAAGTTTTCTTT.

Turning to this clonotype: At one of its ends the junction is not consistent with the germline gene, which may arise from a read error. This rearrangement joins TRBV11-2 to TRBJ1-5; D not certain. CDR3 length: 13 amino acids. Germline V gene data show CDR1 as SGHAT and CDR2 as FQNNGV. The CDR3 bases are TGTGCTAGCAGCTTCGGCGGCAATCAGCCCCAGCATTTT. Translating it yields CASSFGGNQPQHF. Filled out from reference TRBV11-2 and TRBJ1-5, the complete variable domain reads EAGVAQSPRYKIIEKRQSVAFWCNPISGHATLYWYQQILGQGPKLLIQFQNNGVVDDSQLPKDRFSAERLKGVDSTLKIQPAKLEDSAVYLCASSFGGNQPQHFGDGTRLSIL.

Remarks on this clonotype: Sequence at one end of the junction differs from germline and may be a read error. V is TRBV12-3 or TRBV12-4 and J is TRBJ2-2, with 11 bases identical to TRBD2. This CDR3 spans 16 amino acids. The CDR3 loop reads CTSRAGLAGFGGELFF. Written as DNA, the CDR3 is TGTACCAGCAGGGCTGGACTAGCGGGTTTTGGAGGGGAGCTGTTTTTT.

V usage is TRBV12-3 or TRBV12-4 and J usage is TRBJ2-1; 8 bases agree with TRBD1. The tail of the sequence fits TRBJ2-7 better, so the J call may be wrong. The CDR3 has 14 amino acids. The CDR3 DNA reads as TGTGCCAGCAGCGGGACAGGCGAATACAATGAGCAGTACTTC. Translation gives CASSGTGEYNEQYF.

Comments on this clonotype: A junction end diverges from the germline sequence, so it may reflect a read error. J is TRBJ2-2 and V is TRBV7-9; D unclear. This CDR3 spans 16 amino acids. In germline, CDR1 is SEHNR, CDR2 FQNEAQ (reference sequence). CDR3 region: CVSSLTQAHHTGELFF. DNA for the CDR3: TGCGTCAGCAGCTTAACCCAGGCGCACCACACCGGGGAGCTGTTTTTT.

Notes on this clonotype: As the CDR3 is not closed by the conserved phenylalanine or tryptophan, this likely results from a read error. The rearrangement joins TRBV7-3 to TRBJ2-3, with D perhaps matching TRBD2 (6 bases). The germline V and J ends were trimmed by 3 bases and 4 bases, with 14 bases remaining between them. The CDR3 loop spans 15 amino acids. Germline assignment: CDR1 SGHTA and CDR2 FQGTGA. This chain's CDR3 is CASSFSTGAADTQYI. The CDR3 DNA is TGTGCCAGCAGCTTTTCAACGGGAGCTGCAGATACGCAGTATATT.

As for this clonotype: A read error may explain this, as a much larger clone is one base away. V gene TRBV5-1 combines with J gene TRBJ1-4; possible D gene TRBD1, 5 bases. The CDR3 sequence is 15 residues long. Germline V gene lookup returns CDR1 SGHRS and CDR2 YFSETQ. Trimming stripped 8 bases from V and 0 bases from J, with 14 bases between. The DNA of the CDR3 is TGCGCCAGGAGCCCGGGGGGGGCAACTAATGAAAAACTGTTTTTT. Its translation is CARSPGGATNEKLFF.

On this clonotype itself: This may come from a read error, since a much larger clone is one base off. The V gene is TRBV7-9, the J gene TRBJ1-3, with D tentatively TRBD1 (5 bases). CDR3 length: 14 residues. Germline CDR1 SEHNR, CDR2 FQNEAQ (reference sequence). V lost 4 bases and J 0 bases, leaving 7 bases between the germline ends. The CDR3, as DNA: TGTGCCAGCAGCTCGGACAACTCTGGAAACACCATATATTTT. This translates into CASSSDNSGNTIYF.

With respect to this clonotype: One junction end disagrees with the germline gene, perhaps due to a read error. The rearrangement links TRBV11-1 to TRBJ2-7; 9 bases line up with TRBD2. CDR3 length equals 16 residues. Germline CDR1 reads SGHAT; CDR2 reads FQDESV (reference sequence). The CDR3 DNA reads as TGTACCAACAGCCTCGGACTAGCGCCGATCTCCTACGAGCACTACTTC. Its protein is CTNSLGLAPISYEHYF.

CDR3 protein: CASSQVLVRMSTEAFF. CDR3 in DNA: TGCGCCAGCAGCCAAGTCCTGGTGAGGATGAGCACTGAAGCTTTCTTT. This rearrangement joins TRBV4-1 to TRBJ1-1; no clear D. The V gene lost 1 base and the J gene lost 4 bases, with 16 bases spanning the gap. The CDR3 sequence is 16 residues long. Germline values: CDR1 MGHRA, CDR2 YSYEKL.

V is TRBV29-1 and J is TRBJ1-1; D remains unclear. This CDR3 contains 16 residues. Germline-derived CDR1 and CDR2 are SQVTM and ANQGSEA. The V and J ends lost 8 bases and 0 bases respectively, with 22 bases between them. The CDR3 nucleotides read TGCAGCCTTAAACTACTCCCAGGTCAAATGAACACTGAAGCTTTCTTT. Its translation is CSLKLLPGQMNTEAFF.

A word on this clonotype: A read error may produce the germline difference seen at one junction end. This chain joins TRBV11-2 and TRBJ2-3; D perhaps matches TRBD2 (6 bases). Germline assignment: CDR1 SGHAT and CDR2 FQNNGV. There are 16 residues in the CDR3. The CDR3 reads CASRLWAQLATDTQYF. The CDR3 DNA reads as TGTGCCAGCAGGTTGTGGGCCCAGCTAGCGACAGACACGCAGTATTTT.

Points on this clonotype: A read error may account for a junction end that differs from germline. The chain recombines TRBV5-5 with TRBJ1-5; a possible D gene is TRBD1 (6 bases). The germline gives CDR1 SGHKS, CDR2 YYEKEE (reference sequence). This CDR3 has 15 residues. The CDR3 DNA follows: TGTGTCAGCGACGGCGGGGGCTATAGCAATCAGCCCCAGCATTTT. This codes for CVSDGGGYSNQPQHF.

This clonotype showed up many times. The chain has TRBV6-1 and TRBJ1-4; possibly TRBD1 for D (6 bases). This CDR3 region has 13 residues. Germline V gene sequence: CDR1 MNHNS, CDR2 SASEGT. V was pared by 7 bases and J by 8 bases, with 14 bases between. CDR3 nucleotide sequence: TGTGCCAGCAACAGGGACGTAAACGAAAAACTGTTTTTT. This translates into CASNRDVNEKLFF.

A word on this clonotype: An end of the junction differs from the germline gene, which may be a read error. The gene calls are TRBV11-2 and TRBJ2-7; D is ambiguous. CDR3 size: 14 residues. CDR1 is SGHAT and CDR2 is FQNNGV in the germline V gene. The CDR3 spells CASGLTNTAYEEYF. Written as DNA, the CDR3 is TGTGCCAGCGGCCTGACGAACACTGCCTACGAGGAGTACTTC.

The count of this clonotype is one. A junction end diverges from the germline sequence, so it may reflect a read error. The V gene is TRBV28, the J gene TRBJ2-7, with D maybe TRBD1 (6 bases). The CDR3 length is 14 residues. Per germline, CDR1 MDHEN and CDR2 SYDVKM. The CDR3 coding sequence is TGTTCCAGCACTTACGGACAGTTAGCCTACGAGCAGTACTTC. Its protein product is CSSTYGQLAYEQYF.

Details on this clonotype: Its ends do not fully match the called genes, so a read error is possible. This rearrangement joins TRBV29-1 to TRBJ2-7; 8 nucleotides line up with TRBD2. Germline V gene sequence: CDR1 SQVTM, CDR2 ANQGSEA. The CDR3 length is 13 residues. CDR3 DNA sequence: TGCAGCGCCACGGGACTAGTCTTCTACGGGCAGTACTTC. Its translation: CSATGLVFYGQYF.

This clonotype has only one observation. Without the conserved terminal phenylalanine or tryptophan, this CDR3 likely stems from a read error. Because the CDR3's place on the DNA is in doubt, the DNA is left out and the CDR3 is given as listed by TCRdb. The chain joins TRBV29-1 to TRBJ2-7. Counting both end residues, the CDR3 totals 12 amino acids. Germline values: CDR1 SQVTM, CDR2 ANQGSEA. CDR3 protein: CSVRTNAYEQYI.

As concerns this clonotype: The junction departs from germline at one end; a sequencing error may be responsible. The chain is built from TRBV11-3 and TRBJ2-7, with D unclear. CDR3 size: 15 residues. Looked up from germline, CDR1 is SGHNT and CDR2 is YENEEA. CDR3 sequence: CISSPLEGVGCEQYF. The DNA for the CDR3 is TGTATCAGCAGCCCCCTTGAAGGAGTGGGGTGCGAGCAGTATTTC.

As for this clonotype: One junction end disagrees with the germline gene, perhaps due to a read error. The rearrangement links TRBV10-1 to TRBJ2-7; D gene unclear. The CDR3 has 16 amino acids. In germline, CDR1 is WNHNN, CDR2 SYGVQD (reference sequence). CDR3 sequence reads: CASSESTLSGPYVQYF. The CDR3 bases are TGCGCCAGCAGCGAGTCAACCCTCTCAGGTCCCTACGTGCAGTACTTC.